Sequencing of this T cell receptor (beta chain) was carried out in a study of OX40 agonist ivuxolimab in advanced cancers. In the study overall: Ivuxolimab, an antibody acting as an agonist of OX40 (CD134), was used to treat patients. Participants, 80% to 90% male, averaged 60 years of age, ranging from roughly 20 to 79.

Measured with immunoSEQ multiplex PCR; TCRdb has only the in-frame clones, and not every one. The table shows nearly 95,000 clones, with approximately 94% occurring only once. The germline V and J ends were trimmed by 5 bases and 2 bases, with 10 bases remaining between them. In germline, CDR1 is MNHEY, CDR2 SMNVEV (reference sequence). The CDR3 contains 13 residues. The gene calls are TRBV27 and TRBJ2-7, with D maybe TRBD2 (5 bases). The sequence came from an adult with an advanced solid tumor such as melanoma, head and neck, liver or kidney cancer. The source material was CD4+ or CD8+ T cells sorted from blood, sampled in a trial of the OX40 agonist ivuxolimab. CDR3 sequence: CASSPGNTYEQYF. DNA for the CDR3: TGTGCCAGCAGTCCCGGGAACACCTACGAGCAGTACTTC.